The entry that follows covers one T cell receptor beta chain sequence. The data originate from a study of T cell changes during pregnancy in multiple sclerosis. Method: immunoSEQ multiplex PCR; TCRdb's copy keeps in-frame clones and lacks some. This repertoire shows 65,000 to 75,000 clones, approximately 89% found once; its top ten account for less than 1.5%. V lost 0 bases, J lost 9 bases, and 4 bases stayed unmatched. The CDR3 runs to 15 residues. Germline loops: CDR1 LGHNA, CDR2 YSLEER. The sequences come from peripheral blood, collected in the third trimester of pregnancy. This sequence was found in a female donor in good health, enrolled as a control in a pregnancy study. V and J are TRBV4-3 and TRBJ2-1; the match to TRBD2 covers 11 bases. The CDR3 nucleotides read TGCGCCAGCAGCCAAGATAGCGGGGGGGCTGGTGAGCAGTTCTTC. The encoded protein is CASSQDSGGAGEQFF.